The 12 T cell receptor beta chains presented below share a single source sample, sequenced in a study of shared clonotypes between healthy human individuals. The naive CD8 subset, CD45RO-negative cells positively selected for CCR7, excluded terminally differentiated effector memory CD45RA+ cells. Produced via immunoSEQ multiplex PCR; TCRdb's table is partial and in-frame only. The sample consists of some 1,900,000 clones, over 85% of them appearing once. The material sequenced was naive CD8+ T cells sorted from blood. The receptor set was obtained from a man aged 18-30 years in good health.

A note on this clone: Other DNA sequences within the sample encode an identical CDR3. CDR3 nucleotides: TGTGCCAGTAGTATATCAGGGGGGGGCACTGAAGCTTTCTTT. This gives the protein CASSISGGGTEAFF. The chain joins TRBV19 to TRBJ1-1; 7 nucleotides agree with TRBD1. V was pared by 2 bases and J by 4 bases, with 4 bases of the junction left unmatched. The CDR3 contains 14 residues. Germline V gene lookup returns CDR1 LNHDA and CDR2 SQIVND (reference sequence).

As DNA, the CDR3 is TGTGCCAGCAGTTACTCCGAAGGGGACAGTTACGAGCAGTACTTC. Residues: CASSYSEGDSYEQYF. The chain recombines TRBV6-5 with TRBJ2-7; TRBD1 agrees at 7 bases. Germline CDR1 and CDR2: MNHEY and SVGAGI. With V trimmed by 0 bases and J by 4 bases, 6 bases remained unmatched. This CDR3 region has 15 residues.

This chain uses TRBV9 with TRBJ1-1; 7 positions match TRBD1. The V and J ends lost 3 bases and 3 bases, in that order; junction bases with no gene match: 5. From germline, CDR1 is SGDLS and CDR2 YYNGEE. The CDR3 extends over 14 amino acids. The CDR3 sequence: CASSGQGGYTEAFF. In DNA, the CDR3 is TGTGCCAGCAGCGGACAGGGAGGGTACACTGAAGCTTTCTTT. Looking up the rest from reference TRBV9 and TRBJ1-1 gives the full variable domain: DSGVTQTPKHLITATGQRVTLRCSPRSGDLSVYWYQQSLDQGLQFLIQYYNGEERAKGNILERFSAQQFPDLHSELNLSSLELGDSALYFCASSGQGGYTEAFFGQGTRLTVV.

The chain joins TRBV7-9 to TRBJ2-5; 7 nucleotides agree with TRBD1. The V gene's germline CDR1 is SEHNR and CDR2 FQNEAQ (reference sequence). The length of the CDR3 is 14 residues. Germline trimming cut 2 bases from V and 5 bases from J; bases unmatched to any gene: 5. The CDR3 nucleotides read TGTGCCAGCAGCTTAACAGGGGTAGGGGAGACCCAGTACTTC. Protein: CASSLTGVGETQYF.

The V gene is TRBV28, the J gene TRBJ2-7; unclear D gene. V lost 5 bases and J lost 1, with 15 bases in between. The length of the CDR3 is 15 residues. Germline V gives CDR1 MDHEN, CDR2 SYDVKM. The CDR3 sequence: CASSPPHLTSYEQYF. CDR3 sequence (DNA): TGTGCCAGCAGTCCCCCCCACCTTACGTCCTACGAGCAGTACTTC.

This clone was seen only once. The chain has TRBV9 and TRBJ2-7; D is perhaps TRBD1 or TRBD2 (5 bases each). V shed 4 bases and J shed 6 bases, with 14 bases lying between them. Germline-derived CDR1 and CDR2 are SGDLS and YYNGEE. There are 13 residues in the CDR3. CDR3 in DNA: TGTGCCAGCAGCTCCAGCGAGGGACCCGAGCAGTACTTC. This codes for CASSSSEGPEQYF.

The CDR3 coding sequence is TGTGCCAGCAGTTTTTTGGCGGTTAAGAACACTGAAGCTTTCTTT. Its protein is CASSFLAVKNTEAFF. The gene calls are TRBV27 and TRBJ1-1; D is unclear. CDR3 size: 15 residues. The germline V gene has CDR1 MNHEY and CDR2 SMNVEV (reference sequence). Between the trimmed V and J ends, which lost 3 bases and 1 base, there was a span of 12 bases.

To note about this clone: Mismatch with germline at one junction end may stem from a read error. This sequence joins TRBV7-7 and TRBJ2-5; possible D gene TRBD2, 5 bases. Germline lookup yields CDR1 SSHAT and CDR2 FNYEAQ (reference sequence). This CDR3 is built from 13 residues. The CDR3 DNA reads as TGTGCTAGCAGCTTAGCGATCCAAGAGACCCAGTACTTC. Translation gives CASSLAIQETQYF.

Comments on this clone: The identical CDR3 is also encoded by other nucleotide sequences in the sample. The CDR3 nucleotides are TGTGCCAGCAGCCGGTCCGGGACGACCTACGAGCAGTACTTC. This sequence encodes CASSRSGTTYEQYF. The rearrangement joins TRBV5-4 to TRBJ2-7; tentatively, D is TRBD1 or TRBD2 (5 bases each). The CDR3 runs to 14 residues. The ends were cut back, 4 bases at V and 2 bases at J, with 13 bases in the middle. Germline V gene lookup returns CDR1 SGHNT and CDR2 YYREEE (reference sequence).

CDR3 region: CASSRTSGLEQFF. DNA for the CDR3: TGTGCCAGCAGCAGAACTAGCGGCCTTGAGCAGTTCTTC. V gene TRBV5-6 combines with J gene TRBJ2-1; 8 bases fit TRBD2. This CDR3 spans 13 amino acids. The junction had 6 bases not matched to a gene; V was cut back by 4 bases and J by 9 bases. CDR1 is SGHDT, CDR2 YYEEEE, per germline.

To note about this clone: The same CDR3 can be traced to other DNA sequences in this sample. CDR3 residues: CASSWDRNTEAFF. In nucleotides, the CDR3 is TGTGCCAGCAGTTGGGACCGTAACACTGAAGCTTTCTTT. The chain links TRBV6-5 to TRBJ1-1; perhaps TRBD1 as D (5 bases). Trimming cost V 4 bases and J 2 bases, with 8 bases left between them. Germline V gives CDR1 MNHEY, CDR2 SVGAGI. This CDR3 is built from 13 residues.

This chain uses TRBV4-1 with TRBJ2-2, with TRBD2 matching 9 bases. The germline V gene has CDR1 MGHRA and CDR2 YSYEKL. This CDR3 has 18 amino acids. V was clipped by 4 bases and J by 3 bases; unmatched bases: 12. CDR3: CASSPRGASGVDTGELFF. For the CDR3, the DNA is TGCGCCAGCAGCCCCCGAGGGGCTAGCGGGGTCGACACCGGGGAGCTGTTTTTT.